This record looks at one T cell receptor beta chain sequence and its context. Then a second PCR, running about 6 to 11 cycles, was carried out with a sample-barcoded 5' primer and a J-beta primer mix. TCRdb itself ran the 5' RACE reads through MiXCR, one entry per CDR3 protein. The data contain about 730,000 distinct CDR3 sequences, about 40% of them singletons. The CDR3 totals 14 residues. Trimming stripped 7 bases from V and 2 bases from J, with 9 bases between. Germline V lookup: CDR1 SNHLY, CDR2 FYNNEI. This sample stems from a study of blood T cells in healthy people across ages. The V gene is TRBV2, the J gene TRBJ2-6; D not resolved. The source of this sequence is a woman aged 55-75 years in good health. The sequencing sample was made of blood. The CDR3 coding sequence is TGTGCCAGCACTCCCCAAGCTGGGGCCAACGTCCTGACTTTC. Its translation: CASTPQAGANVLTF.